Listed here are 9 T cell receptor beta chains from one sample, sequenced in a study of shared clonotypes between healthy human individuals. The method was immunoSEQ multiplex PCR; TCRdb's version includes in-frame clones alone and lacks a portion of them. The repertoire consists of around 2.1 million clones, with 90% to 95% occurring once and the leading ten covering approximately 1.7%. Naive CD8 isolation took CD45RO-negative cells positively selected for CCR7 and excluded terminally differentiated effector memory CD45RA+ cells. Sequencing was performed on naive CD8+ T cells from PBMCs. Receptors were obtained from a man aged 18 to 30 in good health. Some clones in this sample may be carry-over from other donors' samples.

J is TRBJ1-5 and V is TRBV5-8; D remains unclear. The V gene's germline CDR1 is SGHTS and CDR2 YDEGEE. This CDR3 has 15 residues. V gave up 4 bases and J gave up 3 bases, with 14 bases separating them. The CDR3 here is CASSLVGLNNQPQHF. DNA of the CDR3: TGTGCCAGCAGCCTCGTGGGGTTAAACAATCAGCCCCAGCATTTT.

The CDR3 DNA reads TGTGCCAGCAGCACAGGACAGGGCGAGGCTTTCTTT. Translated, it gives CASSTGQGEAFF. The chain is built from TRBV5-6 and TRBJ1-1; 8 positions match TRBD1. The CDR3 loop spans 12 amino acids. After removal of 4 bases from V and 11 bases from J, the junction contained 7 bases not matched to a gene. Germline V CDR1 and CDR2: SGHDT, YYEEEE.

With regard to this clone: The same CDR3 arises from other DNA sequences in this sample as well. This chain uses TRBV28 with TRBJ2-7; D not resolved. Per the germline V gene, CDR1 is MDHEN and CDR2 is SYDVKM. The CDR3 sequence is 13 residues long. The V end lost 3 bases, the J end lost 2 bases, and 8 bases lay between the germline ends. The DNA for the CDR3 is TGTGCCAGCAGTTTTGAGACCGCCTACGAGCAGTACTTC. Amino acids: CASSFETAYEQYF.

This clone was found once. The gene calls are TRBV4-1 and TRBJ1-4; the D is unclear. This CDR3 is 16 amino acids long. V was trimmed by 1 base and J by 2 bases, leaving 11 bases between them. CDR1 MGHRA and CDR2 YSYEKL come from the germline V gene. CDR3: CASSQGLRVTNEKLFF. CDR3 nucleotides: TGCGCCAGCAGCCAAGGTTTGCGGGTTACTAATGAAAAACTGTTTTTT.

The genes are TRBV2 and TRBJ2-7, with D hard to call. Per germline, CDR1 SNHLY and CDR2 FYNNEI. This CDR3 spans 16 amino acids. Deletions cut 0 bases from V and 2 bases from J, with 14 bases between. The CDR3 nucleotides are TGTGCCAGCAGTGAAGCGCTTCCCTCCCTGCCCTACGAGCAGTACTTC. It specifies CASSEALPSLPYEQYF.

J is TRBJ2-7 and V is TRBV4-1; D may correspond to TRBD1 or TRBD2 (5 bases each). CDR1 and CDR2 from the germline V gene are MGHRA and YSYEKL. V gave up 3 bases and J gave up 3 bases, with 9 bases separating them. This CDR3 is 13 amino acids long. The CDR3 region has the DNA TGCGCCAGCAGCCACGGGGACGGCTACGAGCAGTACTTC. Translated: CASSHGDGYEQYF.

The gene calls are TRBV5-6 and TRBJ2-7; 7 positions match TRBD2. Per the germline V gene, CDR1 is SGHDT and CDR2 is YYEEEE. The CDR3 extends over 13 amino acids. V gave up 3 bases and J gave up 6 bases; unmatched junction bases: 6. CDR3 in amino acids: CASSWGGALEQYF. The CDR3 bases are TGTGCCAGCAGCTGGGGGGGAGCTCTCGAGCAGTACTTC. Looking up the rest from reference TRBV5-6 and TRBJ2-7 gives the full variable domain: DAGVTQSPTHLIKTRGQQVTLRCSPKSGHDTVSWYQQALGQGPQFIFQYYEEEERQRGNFPDRFSGHQFPNYSSELNVNALLLGDSALYLCASSWGGALEQYFGPGTRLTVT.

This chain links TRBV5-1 with TRBJ1-1; D is possibly TRBD1 (6 bases). Looked up from germline, CDR1 is SGHRS and CDR2 is YFSETQ. The CDR3 extends over 15 amino acids. The V end was cut by 3 bases, the J end by 0 bases, with 12 bases between. In DNA form, the CDR3 reads TGCGCCAGCAGCTGGACAGCAACCCTGAACACTGAAGCTTTCTTT. It is translated as CASSWTATLNTEAFF. Looking up the rest from reference TRBV5-1 and TRBJ1-1 gives the full variable domain: KAGVTQTPRYLIKTRGQQVTLSCSPISGHRSVSWYQQTPGQGLQFLFEYFSETQRNKGNFPGRFSGRQFSNSRSEMNVSTLELGDSALYLCASSWTATLNTEAFFGQGTRLTVV.

This clone was recorded only once. The chain joins TRBV11-2 to TRBJ1-1, with D perhaps matching TRBD1 (5 bases). The V gene lost 4 bases and the J gene lost 8 bases, with 14 bases spanning the gap. The CDR3 extends over 13 amino acids. CDR1 is SGHAT and CDR2 is FQNNGV in the germline V gene. The chain's CDR3 is CASSSRGGYEAFF. As DNA, the CDR3 is TGTGCCAGCAGCTCACGGGGGGGGTACGAAGCTTTCTTT. The whole variable domain, remainder taken from reference TRBV11-2 and TRBJ1-1, is EAGVAQSPRYKIIEKRQSVAFWCNPISGHATLYWYQQILGQGPKLLIQFQNNGVVDDSQLPKDRFSAERLKGVDSTLKIQPAKLEDSAVYLCASSSRGGYEAFFGQGTRLTVV.